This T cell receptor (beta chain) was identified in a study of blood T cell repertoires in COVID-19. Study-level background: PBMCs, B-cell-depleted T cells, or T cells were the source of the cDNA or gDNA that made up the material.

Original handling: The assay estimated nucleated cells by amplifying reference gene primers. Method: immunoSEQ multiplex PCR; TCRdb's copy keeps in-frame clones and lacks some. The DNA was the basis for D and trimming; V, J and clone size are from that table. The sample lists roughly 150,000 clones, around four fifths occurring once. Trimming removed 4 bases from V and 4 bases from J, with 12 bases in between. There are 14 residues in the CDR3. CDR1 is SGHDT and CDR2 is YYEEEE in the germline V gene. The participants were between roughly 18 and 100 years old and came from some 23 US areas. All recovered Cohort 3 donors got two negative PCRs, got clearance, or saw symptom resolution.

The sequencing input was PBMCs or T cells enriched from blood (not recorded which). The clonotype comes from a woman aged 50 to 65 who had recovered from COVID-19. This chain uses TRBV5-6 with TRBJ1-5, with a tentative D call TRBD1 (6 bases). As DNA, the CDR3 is TGTGCCAGCAGCGTAAGGGGGTGGAATCAGCCCCAGCATTTT. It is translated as CASSVRGWNQPQHF.